This record concerns one T cell receptor beta chain sequence. Antigen unknown. PCR used 60 Vbeta primers and 13 Jbeta primers. Here immunoSEQ multiplex PCR was the method, and the copy in TCRdb shows in-frame clones only, minus some. The sample includes around 94,000 clones, approximately 77% of them seen just once. This record comes from a study of cytomegalovirus exposure and HLA in healthy donors. Regarding the study as a whole: Several V segments, TRBV6-2 and TRBV6-3 among them, could not be told apart and were dropped. Using the classifier, cytomegalovirus status was reportedly diagnosed with high specificity and sensitivity.

The CDR3 runs 14 residues. Germline assignment: CDR1 SGHRS and CDR2 YFSETQ. Trimming cost V 0 bases and J 4 bases; bases outside gene matches: 3. What was sequenced was PBMCs. The chain combines TRBV5-1 with TRBJ2-5; TRBD1 matches at 7 bases. The origin of this receptor is a woman aged 40 to 50 in good health and CMV-seronegative. The CDR3 here is CASSLGRGRETQYF. For the CDR3, the DNA is TGCGCCAGCAGCTTGGGTAGGGGGCGAGAGACCCAGTACTTC.